This is a list of T cell receptor beta chains from one sample in a study of cytomegalovirus exposure and HLA in healthy donors. Method: immunoSEQ multiplex PCR; TCRdb's copy keeps in-frame clones and lacks some. This table has 200,000 or so clones, 70% to 90% appearing once. The sample taken for sequencing was PBMCs. All receptors derive from a woman aged 18 to 35 in good health and CMV-seropositive. Both conserved end residues are part of each CDR3. A D gene is named only where the DNA matches it firmly. A clone size is listed for some rows: how often the clone was seen (once, few, many), or a class if it is expanded.

d_gene	abundance	v_gene	len	j_gene	CDR3nt	CDR3aa
.	.	TRBV11-3	15	TRBJ1-2	TGTGCCAGCAGCTCCCCCGCCGGGAGGGGTGGCGGCTACACCTTC	CASSSPAGRGGGYTF
.	.	TRBV9	15	TRBJ2-3	TGTGCCAGCAGCTACAGGGTGTACCTGACGGATACGCAGTATTTT	CASSYRVYLTDTQYF
TRBD1	.	TRBV4-1	15	TRBJ1-1	TGCGCCAGCAGCCAGACTGGGACAGTGGCCACTGAAGCTTTCTTT	CASSQTGTVATEAFF
TRBD1	.	TRBV5-1	13	TRBJ1-2	TGCGCCAGCAGTTCCGGAGGGGGCGATGGCTACACCTTC	CASSSGGGDGYTF
.	few	TRBV6-6	14	TRBJ2-1	TGTGCCAGCAGTTACGTGGCAGGAATTAGTGAGCAGTTCTTC	CASSYVAGISEQFF
TRBD2	.	TRBV11-3	16	TRBJ2-1	TGTGCCAGCGCCGGACTACGGCGGGGGTCCTACAATGAGCAGTTCTTC	CASAGLRRGSYNEQFF
TRBD1	.	TRBV7-9	15	TRBJ2-7	TGTGCCAGCAGCTCCGACGGGACAGGGGCCTACGAGCAGTACTTC	CASSSDGTGAYEQYF
.	.	TRBV19	14	TRBJ1-1	TGTGCCAGTAGTATAGGACAGACAAACACTGAAGCTTTCTTT	CASSIGQTNTEAFF
.	.	TRBV7-9	12	TRBJ2-7	TGTGCCAGCCGCTCCAGCTCCTACGAGCAGTACTTC	CASRSSSYEQYF
TRBD1	.	TRBV7-9	16	TRBJ2-7	TGTGCCAGCAGCCCTATTCTCACAGGGGACCCCTACGAGCAGTACTTC	CASSPILTGDPYEQYF
TRBD1	.	TRBV4-1	18	TRBJ1-2	TGCGCCAGCAGCCAACGCCCGGGAGACAGGGGTAATAACTATGGCTACACCTTC	CASSQRPGDRGNNYGYTF
.	.	TRBV29-1	12	TRBJ2-7	TGCAGCGTTCCCCGTTTCGGGGTCGAGCAGTACTTC	CSVPRFGVEQYF
.	once	TRBV4-1	16	TRBJ1-2	TGCGCCAGCAGCCAGTCAAGCACTCGGGGTAACTATGGCTACACCTTC	CASSQSSTRGNYGYTF
.	.	TRBV19	16	TRBJ1-2	TGTGCCAGTAGTTGGGCCAGGAGGGGAGGAGACCGTGGCTACACCTTC	CASSWARRGGDRGYTF
.	.	TRBV9	13	TRBJ1-2	TGTGCCAGCAGCGAGGGACACCTCCCTGGCTACACCTTC	CASSEGHLPGYTF
TRBD2	.	TRBV19	16	TRBJ2-7	TGTGCCAGTACCGCAATAGCGGGGGGGCCCGGATACGAGCAGTACTTC	CASTAIAGGPGYEQYF
TRBD2	.	TRBV2	14	TRBJ2-5	TGTGCCAGCCCCGGGACTAGAGGACAAGAGACCCAGTACTTC	CASPGTRGQETQYF
TRBD1	once	TRBV2	13	TRBJ1-2	TGTGCCAGCAGCGCGGACAGGGGAATAGGCTACACCTTC	CASSADRGIGYTF
TRBD2	.	TRBV27	14	TRBJ2-1	TGTGCCAGCAGTTTGGCGGGGGGTTACAATGAGCAGTTCTTC	CASSLAGGYNEQFF
TRBD1	.	TRBV30	13	TRBJ1-6	TGTGCCTGGAGTGTACAGGGGAATTCACCCCTCCACTTT	CAWSVQGNSPLHF
.	.	TRBV6-5	15	TRBJ1-1	TGTGCCAGCATGAAAAAGGGGTATTGGAACACTGAAGCTTTCTTT	CASMKKGYWNTEAFF
.	few	TRBV10-1	12	TRBJ1-2	TGCGCCAGCATCATCGGACAGCCCGGCTACACCTTC	CASIIGQPGYTF
.	.	TRBV20-1	11	TRBJ1-3	TGCTCTGCACAGTCTGGAAACACCATATATTTT	CSAQSGNTIYF
TRBD1	.	TRBV5-5	14	TRBJ1-1	TGTGCCAGCAGACTGTGGACAGGCAACACTGAAGCTTTCTTT	CASRLWTGNTEAFF
TRBD1	.	TRBV6-1	14	TRBJ1-1	TGTGCCAGCACCTCGGGACAGTTGAACACTGAAGCTTTCTTT	CASTSGQLNTEAFF
.	.	TRBV11-2	14	TRBJ1-2	TGTGCCAGCAGCTTAACAGGCTCTAACTATGGCTACACCTTC	CASSLTGSNYGYTF
.	.	TRBV14	16	TRBJ2-3	TGTGCCAGCAGCCAAGCAGTGGCCGTTAGCACAGATACGCAGTATTTT	CASSQAVAVSTDTQYF
.	.	TRBV11-2	12	TRBJ2-1	TGTGCCAGCAGCTTGGGCGAGAATGAGCAGTTCTTC	CASSLGENEQFF
.	few	TRBV9	14	TRBJ1-3	TGTGCCAGCAGCGTAGAAACAGCTGGAAACACCATATATTTT	CASSVETAGNTIYF
.	.	TRBV4-3	16	TRBJ2-3	TGCGCCAGCAGCCAAGAAGCCGGTGGTTACACAGATACGCAGTATTTT	CASSQEAGGYTDTQYF
TRBD2	.	TRBV5-1	14	TRBJ2-3	TGCGCCAGCAGCCCCCGGGAGGCCACAGATACGCAGTATTTT	CASSPREATDTQYF
.	.	TRBV28	13	TRBJ1-2	TGTGCCACCAGGCCACCCGGAGTTCATGGCTACACCTTC	CATRPPGVHGYTF
TRBD1	.	TRBV2	14	TRBJ2-7	TGTGCCAGCAATAACGGGCAGGGGGTTTACGAGCAGTACTTC	CASNNGQGVYEQYF